The entry below gives a single T cell receptor (beta chain) sequence along with its context. The data originate from a study of T cell responses to AZD1222 COVID-19 vaccine. CDR1 SGDLS and CDR2 YYNGEE come from the germline V gene. CDR3 size: 16 residues. Trimming pared 4 bases from V and 0 bases from J, leaving 14 bases between. TCRdb keeps only in-frame clones here, not all; method: immunoSEQ multiplex PCR. The table lists more than 150,000 clones, 90% to 95% of them singletons. The TCR originated in an adult in good health. The specimen comprised peripheral blood, sampled on day 0 of AZD1222 vaccination. This chain uses TRBV9 with TRBJ2-4; tentatively, D is TRBD2 (6 bases). The CDR3 DNA follows: TGTGCCAGCAGCCTGGGGGGTTTTTCAGCCAAAAACATTCAGTACTTC. Translating it yields CASSLGGFSAKNIQYF.